Listed here is a single T cell receptor (beta chain). Its matching antigen is unknown. Reverse transcription of all isolated RNA meant that expressed TCRB transcripts were sequenced. Repertoires were generated with immunoSEQ multiplex PCR, while TCRdb's copy carries only in-frame clones and drops some. The sample includes about 270,000 clones, 14% of them seen just once. This sample was included in a study of beta chain features in type 1 diabetes. Whole-study findings and limits: All four CD4+ subsets from Type 1 diabetes patients carried moderately but significantly shorter TCRB CDR3s.

The V and J ends lost 1 base and 3 bases, in that order; junction bases with no gene match: 4. Per germline, CDR1 MDHEN and CDR2 SYDVKM. The CDR3 runs 17 residues. The sequencing input was naive CD4+ T cells from blood. The V call is TRBV28, the J call TRBJ2-3; 13 positions agree with TRBD2. The sequence was collected from a man under 40 with type 1 diabetes. The CDR3 sequence: CASSLSTSGGETDTQYF. The DNA of the CDR3 is TGTGCCAGCAGTTTATCTACTAGCGGGGGGGAAACAGATACGCAGTATTTT.